This T cell receptor (beta chain) was found in a study of cytomegalovirus exposure and HLA in healthy donors. For the study at large: A subsequent analysis reported that the 110 or so validation repertoires were produced on the same platform that had also been used for the 666 first-cohort repertoires. Study-wide points: Associated with cytomegalovirus, according to the listing, were 150 to 200 TCR beta chains.

Method: immunoSEQ multiplex PCR; TCRdb's copy keeps in-frame clones and lacks some. The table lists some 170,000 clones, 87% of them singletons, with approximately 1.5% in the top ten. This CDR3 is built from 13 residues. V shed 5 bases and J shed 5 bases, with 12 bases lying between them. CDR1 MNHNS and CDR2 SASEGT come from the germline V gene. On this clone itself: The antigen is not known.

The sample was PBMCs. The TCR sequence derives from a woman in her 30s in good health and CMV-seronegative. The V call is TRBV6-1, the J call TRBJ1-2; possibly TRBD1 for D (6 bases). CDR3 residues: CASSLGGEYGYTF. For the CDR3, the DNA is TGTGCCAGCAGTTTAGGGGGAGAGTATGGCTACACCTTC.